This is a list of T cell receptor beta chains from one sample in a study of identical twins. Each CDR3 protein gets one entry after TCRdb re-called the 5' RACE reads with MiXCR. The sample records 450,000 to 500,000 distinct CDR3 sequences, around 15% being singletons. This sample was also put to use in a study of yellow fever vaccine responses in identical twins.

Material: CD4+ T cells sorted from blood. The receptors originated from a woman aged 18 to 35 in good health. CDR3s include the opening cysteine and the closing phenylalanine or tryptophan. The D gene is left open where the match is weak. Expanded clones get a size class; other rows say once, few or many, or leave the size out.

d_gene: NA
abundance: NA
v_gene: TRBV7-6
j_gene: TRBJ2-2
CDR3nt: TGTGCCAGCAGCCCCGACCCGGTAACCGGGGAGCTGTTTTTT
CDR3aa: CASSPDPVTGELFF

d_gene: NA
abundance: few
v_gene: TRBV6-6
j_gene: TRBJ1-5
CDR3nt: TGTGCCAGCAGTTACCCAGGGAATCAGCCCCAGCATTTT
CDR3aa: CASSYPGNQPQHF

d_gene: TRBD1
abundance: NA
v_gene: TRBV6-6
j_gene: TRBJ1-1
CDR3nt: TGTGCCAGCACCTATCGGACAGGGACTGAAGCTTTCTTT
CDR3aa: CASTYRTGTEAFF

d_gene: NA
abundance: NA
v_gene: TRBV6-2/TRBV6-3
j_gene: TRBJ2-1
CDR3nt: TGTGCCAGCAGAAAGGGAGGAAATGAGCAGTTCTTC
CDR3aa: CASRKGGNEQFF

d_gene: TRBD1
abundance: NA
v_gene: TRBV7-2
j_gene: TRBJ1-2
CDR3nt: TGTGCCAGCAGCGCCGGACAGGGAAGAGGCTACACCTTC
CDR3aa: CASSAGQGRGYTF

d_gene: TRBD1
abundance: few
v_gene: TRBV6-6
j_gene: TRBJ2-1
CDR3nt: TGTGCCAGCTGTCTGGACAGGTACAATGAGCAGTTCTTC
CDR3aa: CASCLDRYNEQFF

d_gene: TRBD2
abundance: many
v_gene: TRBV4-3
j_gene: TRBJ2-3
CDR3nt: TGCGCCAGCAGCCAGATCACTAGCGGGATTAGCACAGATACGCAGTATTTT
CDR3aa: CASSQITSGISTDTQYF

d_gene: NA
abundance: many
v_gene: TRBV7-2
j_gene: TRBJ1-1
CDR3nt: TGTGCCAGCAGCTCGAGAAGTAGTGGCACTGAAGCTTTCTTT
CDR3aa: CASSSRSSGTEAFF

d_gene: TRBD1
abundance: many
v_gene: TRBV6-5
j_gene: TRBJ2-7
CDR3nt: TGTGCCAGCAGTTACTCGATGGCACAGGGGATCCACGAGCAGTACTTC
CDR3aa: CASSYSMAQGIHEQYF

d_gene: TRBD1
abundance: many
v_gene: TRBV3-1
j_gene: TRBJ2-1
CDR3nt: TGTGCCAGCAGCACGCGACAGGGCTACGGTGAGCAGTTCTTC
CDR3aa: CASSTRQGYGEQFF

d_gene: TRBD1
abundance: few
v_gene: TRBV19
j_gene: TRBJ2-5
CDR3nt: TGTGCCAGTAGAAACAGGGGCCAAGAGACCCAGTACTTC
CDR3aa: CASRNRGQETQYF

d_gene: NA
abundance: few
v_gene: TRBV5-1
j_gene: TRBJ2-1
CDR3nt: TGCGCCAGCAGCTTGGTTGTACGGGAAGAGCAGTTCTTC
CDR3aa: CASSLVVREEQFF

d_gene: TRBD2
abundance: NA
v_gene: TRBV7-2
j_gene: TRBJ2-1
CDR3nt: TGTGCCAGCAGCCCCCGGCCGCAGCGGGAGAGGAGAAATGAGCAGTTCTTC
CDR3aa: CASSPRPQRERRNEQFF

d_gene: TRBD2
abundance: NA
v_gene: TRBV2
j_gene: TRBJ2-5
CDR3nt: TGTGCCAGCAGTGCCGCGGGAGGGCCTCTAAAGACCCAGTACTTC
CDR3aa: CASSAAGGPLKTQYF

d_gene: NA
abundance: NA
v_gene: TRBV21-1
j_gene: TRBJ2-2
CDR3nt: NA
CDR3aa: CASSKEGVGQGNPADTGELFF

d_gene: TRBD2
abundance: many
v_gene: TRBV12-3/TRBV12-4
j_gene: TRBJ2-5
CDR3nt: TGTGCCAGCAGTGAGTCTAGCGGGGGGCAAGAGACCCAGTACTTC
CDR3aa: CASSESSGGQETQYF

d_gene: NA
abundance: NA
v_gene: TRBV7-8
j_gene: TRBJ1-1
CDR3nt: TGTGCCAGCAGCTTAGGGACGGTCATGAACACTGAAGCTTTCTTT
CDR3aa: CASSLGTVMNTEAFF

d_gene: NA
abundance: NA
v_gene: TRBV12-3/TRBV12-4
j_gene: TRBJ2-7
CDR3nt: TGTGCCAGCAGTTTATCCGTCATCTATTACGAGCAGTACTTC
CDR3aa: CASSLSVIYYEQYF

d_gene: NA
abundance: NA
v_gene: TRBV7-9
j_gene: TRBJ1-1
CDR3nt: TGTGCCAGCAACCAGGGGTCTATGAACACTGAAGCTTTCTTT
CDR3aa: CASNQGSMNTEAFF

d_gene: NA
abundance: NA
v_gene: TRBV5-1
j_gene: TRBJ2-5
CDR3nt: TGCGCCAGCAGCTTGTCTCCCTCAGCGAGCCAAGAGACCCAGTACTTC
CDR3aa: CASSLSPSASQETQYF

d_gene: TRBD2
abundance: NA
v_gene: TRBV7-2
j_gene: TRBJ2-7
CDR3nt: TGTGCCAGCAGCTCGACTAGCGGGACGGATTCAGGGCAGTACTTC
CDR3aa: CASSSTSGTDSGQYF

d_gene: NA
abundance: few
v_gene: TRBV29-1
j_gene: TRBJ2-7
CDR3nt: TGCAGCGTGACAGGTAGCTACGAGCAGTACTTC
CDR3aa: CSVTGSYEQYF

d_gene: NA
abundance: many
v_gene: TRBV29-1
j_gene: TRBJ2-1
CDR3nt: TGCAGCGTTGAAGATCTTTACAGGGTCGGGGAGCAGTTCTTC
CDR3aa: CSVEDLYRVGEQFF

d_gene: TRBD1
abundance: NA
v_gene: TRBV20-1
j_gene: TRBJ2-1
CDR3nt: TGCAGTCCAACCGAGGGACAGGTCTACAATGAGCAGTTCTTC
CDR3aa: CSPTEGQVYNEQFF

d_gene: TRBD1
abundance: NA
v_gene: TRBV20-1
j_gene: TRBJ1-2
CDR3nt: TGCAGTGTCAGTGAGACAGGGTTTAATGGCTACACCTTC
CDR3aa: CSVSETGFNGYTF

d_gene: NA
abundance: NA
v_gene: TRBV7-2
j_gene: TRBJ2-5
CDR3nt: TGTGCCAGCAGCTTAGGAGGGAGTAGCCCATACTTC
CDR3aa: CASSLGGSSPYF

d_gene: TRBD2
abundance: NA
v_gene: TRBV7-9
j_gene: TRBJ2-7
CDR3nt: TGTGCCAGCAGCGGACCAAGCGGGAGGGCCTACGAGCAGTACTTC
CDR3aa: CASSGPSGRAYEQYF

d_gene: NA
abundance: NA
v_gene: TRBV24-1
j_gene: TRBJ2-2
CDR3nt: TGTGCCACCAGTGAGCCAAAGAGGGACACCGGGGAGCTGTTTTTT
CDR3aa: CATSEPKRDTGELFF

d_gene: NA
abundance: few
v_gene: TRBV5-6
j_gene: TRBJ2-5
CDR3nt: TGTGCCAGCAGCTTGTACGGACAGTACCAAGAGACCCAGTACTTC
CDR3aa: CASSLYGQYQETQYF

d_gene: NA
abundance: many
v_gene: TRBV4-3
j_gene: TRBJ1-5
CDR3nt: TGCGCCAGCAGCCAAGAAGGGGGTAATCAGCCCCAGCATTTT
CDR3aa: CASSQEGGNQPQHF

d_gene: NA
abundance: few
v_gene: TRBV5-1
j_gene: TRBJ2-5
CDR3nt: TGCGCCAGCAGCTTGGAAAGTCTCCCCGAGACCCAGTACTTC
CDR3aa: CASSLESLPETQYF

d_gene: NA
abundance: NA
v_gene: TRBV5-1
j_gene: TRBJ2-1
CDR3nt: TGCGCCAGCAGCTTGTGGACGGGGAGGAACCACAATGAGCAGTTCTTC
CDR3aa: CASSLWTGRNHNEQFF

d_gene: TRBD2
abundance: NA
v_gene: TRBV7-3
j_gene: TRBJ2-4
CDR3nt: TGTGCCAGCAGCTATAGCGGGGGGGCAGGGAACATTCAGTACTTC
CDR3aa: CASSYSGGAGNIQYF

d_gene: TRBD1
abundance: NA
v_gene: TRBV20-1
j_gene: TRBJ2-5
CDR3nt: TGCAGTGCTAGATTTAGGGGGCGAGAGACCCAGTACTTC
CDR3aa: CSARFRGRETQYF

d_gene: NA
abundance: few
v_gene: TRBV5-1
j_gene: TRBJ1-6
CDR3nt: TGCGCCAGCAGCGGGGACGGGAGGGCCCTCCACTTT
CDR3aa: CASSGDGRALHF

d_gene: NA
abundance: few
v_gene: TRBV9
j_gene: TRBJ1-1
CDR3nt: TGTGCCAGCAGCGTAGTCGCAGGTGGGAACACTGAAGCTTTCTTT
CDR3aa: CASSVVAGGNTEAFF

d_gene: TRBD2
abundance: NA
v_gene: TRBV6-1
j_gene: TRBJ2-3
CDR3nt: TGTGCCAGCAGTGCACTAGCGGGGGGGCCAGATACGCAGTATTTT
CDR3aa: CASSALAGGPDTQYF

d_gene: TRBD2
abundance: NA
v_gene: TRBV12-3/TRBV12-4
j_gene: TRBJ2-3
CDR3nt: TGTGCCAGCAGTTCCGAAGCGGGGGGGCTCCTCCGCGCAGATACGCAGTATTTT
CDR3aa: CASSSEAGGLLRADTQYF

d_gene: NA
abundance: NA
v_gene: TRBV11-2
j_gene: TRBJ2-2
CDR3nt: TGTGCCAGCAGCTTAGGGACTTCGAACACCGGGGAGCTGTTTTTT
CDR3aa: CASSLGTSNTGELFF

d_gene: NA
abundance: few
v_gene: TRBV27
j_gene: TRBJ2-3
CDR3nt: TGTGCCAGCAGTTTACTAGGAACTACAGATACGCAGTATTTT
CDR3aa: CASSLLGTTDTQYF

d_gene: NA
abundance: few
v_gene: TRBV10-1
j_gene: TRBJ2-7
CDR3nt: TGCGCCAGCAGTGGGAACACCTTGGGTGAGCAGTACTTC
CDR3aa: CASSGNTLGEQYF

d_gene: TRBD2
abundance: many
v_gene: TRBV10-3
j_gene: TRBJ2-7
CDR3nt: TGTGCCATCAGTGATTCTTCTTTAGCGGGAAATCCCTACGAGCAGTACTTC
CDR3aa: CAISDSSLAGNPYEQYF

d_gene: NA
abundance: few
v_gene: TRBV4-1
j_gene: TRBJ2-3
CDR3nt: TGCGCCAGCAGCCAAGTACCGGGACCCCCAGAGAATACGCAGTATTTT
CDR3aa: CASSQVPGPPENTQYF

d_gene: NA
abundance: NA
v_gene: TRBV5-5
j_gene: TRBJ2-1
CDR3nt: TGTGCCAGTACAGGTGATGGGCCGGGGAATGAGCAGTTCTTC
CDR3aa: CASTGDGPGNEQFF

d_gene: TRBD2
abundance: NA
v_gene: TRBV20-1
j_gene: TRBJ2-3
CDR3nt: TGCAGTGCTCTTCCGGGACTAGCGGGAGGCACGCAGTATTTT
CDR3aa: CSALPGLAGGTQYF

d_gene: NA
abundance: NA
v_gene: TRBV20-1
j_gene: TRBJ1-6
CDR3nt: TGCAGTGCTAGATACGGGACACCTCAGAATAATTCACCCCTCCACTTT
CDR3aa: CSARYGTPQNNSPLHF

d_gene: TRBD2
abundance: NA
v_gene: TRBV6-1
j_gene: TRBJ2-1
CDR3nt: TGTGCCAGCAGTGAGGGCTGGACAGCGGGGGAAAATGAGCAGTTCTTC
CDR3aa: CASSEGWTAGENEQFF

d_gene: TRBD2
abundance: few
v_gene: TRBV6-1
j_gene: TRBJ2-3
CDR3nt: TGTGCCAGCAGTCTGACTAGCGGTGCTACGCAGTATTTT
CDR3aa: CASSLTSGATQYF

d_gene: TRBD2
abundance: NA
v_gene: TRBV6-5
j_gene: TRBJ2-7
CDR3nt: TGTGCCAGCAGTTACTACCCGGGACTAGCGGGATTCGGCTACGAGCAGTACTTC
CDR3aa: CASSYYPGLAGFGYEQYF

d_gene: NA
abundance: few
v_gene: TRBV6-6
j_gene: TRBJ1-5
CDR3nt: TGTGCCAGCTTGTTACAGCCTTATCAGCCCCAGCATTTT
CDR3aa: CASLLQPYQPQHF

d_gene: NA
abundance: few
v_gene: TRBV15
j_gene: TRBJ1-6
CDR3nt: TGTGCCACCAGCAGAGATCCGTCATCCTATAATTCACCCCTCCACTTT
CDR3aa: CATSRDPSSYNSPLHF

d_gene: NA
abundance: few
v_gene: TRBV21-1
j_gene: TRBJ2-7
CDR3nt: TGTGCCAGCAGCAGACCCCCGGGACTAGCGGGGAAGGAGCAGTACTTC
CDR3aa: CASSRPPGLAGKEQYF

d_gene: NA
abundance: NA
v_gene: TRBV9
j_gene: TRBJ1-1
CDR3nt: TGTGCCAGCAGCGGTGCTTTCTCCACTGAAGCTTTCTTT
CDR3aa: CASSGAFSTEAFF

d_gene: NA
abundance: NA
v_gene: TRBV29-1
j_gene: TRBJ1-2
CDR3nt: TGCACCTCCTCAGGGGACTATGGCTACACCTTC
CDR3aa: CTSSGDYGYTF

d_gene: NA
abundance: few
v_gene: TRBV12-3/TRBV12-4
j_gene: TRBJ1-2
CDR3nt: TGTGCCAGCAGTTTAACCCCGACGGGGGCCCGGGGCTATGGCTACACCTTC
CDR3aa: CASSLTPTGARGYGYTF

d_gene: NA
abundance: NA
v_gene: TRBV3-1
j_gene: TRBJ2-3
CDR3nt: TGTGCCAGCAGCCAAGAGAGTGCCAGCACAGATACGCAGTATTTT
CDR3aa: CASSQESASTDTQYF

d_gene: NA
abundance: many
v_gene: TRBV20-1
j_gene: TRBJ2-5
CDR3nt: TGCAGTGCTAGTTGGTCCGGGTCGTTAGGGACCCAGTACTTC
CDR3aa: CSASWSGSLGTQYF

d_gene: NA
abundance: many
v_gene: TRBV12-3/TRBV12-4
j_gene: TRBJ1-5
CDR3nt: TGTGCCAGCAGTCTAGAGGCACAGGGTCGATTGTCCCAGCATTTT
CDR3aa: CASSLEAQGRLSQHF

d_gene: NA
abundance: NA
v_gene: TRBV2
j_gene: TRBJ1-5
CDR3nt: TGTGCCAGCAGAGAAACAGGGAAGGACGATCAGCCCCAGCATTTT
CDR3aa: CASRETGKDDQPQHF